Given below is one T cell receptor (beta chain) in context. This sample stems from a study of blood T cell repertoires in COVID-19. Background on the study: The United States, Italy and Spain were the sources of the acute and convalescent COVID-19 samples. T cells, B-cell-depleted T cells, or PBMCs provided the cDNA or gDNA that served as material.

Original processing methods: Estimates of nucleated cell counts were drawn from the amplification of reference gene primers. Some clones are missing from TCRdb's copy, which holds only in-frame ones; the method was immunoSEQ multiplex PCR. From that table come the V and J calls and clone size; the DNA was used to work out D and trimming. This sample carries under 250,000 clones, 83% of them seen once, and the ten largest clones take around 5.5%. This CDR3 comprises 11 residues. Germline assignment: CDR1 DFQATT and CDR2 SNEGSKA (reference sequence). The ends lost 6 bases at V and 6 bases at J; junction bases unmatched: 4.

This clonotype was sampled from a human donor in a cohort sampled during active COVID-19. The chain couples TRBV20-1 to TRBJ2-7; 8 bases are shared with TRBD2. The sequenced sample consisted of peripheral blood. As DNA, the CDR3 is TGCAGTGCGGAAGCGGGGGTCGAGCAGTACTTC. This gives the protein CSAEAGVEQYF.